This T cell receptor (beta chain) comes out of a study of cytomegalovirus exposure and HLA in healthy donors. Study-wide context: Unique TCR beta sequences numbering approximately 120 million came from roughly 180 million T cells in an earlier analysis. Study-wide results and caveats: In presence/absence analyses, roughly uniform sequencing depth across donors was assumed.

Points on this clone: What it binds is not known.

The primer mix had 60 Vbeta and 13 Jbeta primers. TCRdb's table, derived via immunoSEQ multiplex PCR, lists solely in-frame clones and lacks some. Here the sample spans 60,000 to 95,000 clones, around 83% being singletons. What was sequenced was PBMCs. This TCR was recovered from a man aged 65-85 years in good health and CMV-seropositive.

CDR3 coding DNA: TGTGCCAGCAGTGAAAATGGTGGGGCAGACTATGGCTACACCTTC. Its protein is CASSENGGADYGYTF. This sequence joins TRBV6-1 and TRBJ1-2; possible D gene TRBD1, 5 bases. V was trimmed by 2 bases and J by 3 bases, leaving 13 bases between them. This CDR3 has 15 amino acids. Germline assignment: CDR1 MNHNS and CDR2 SASEGT.